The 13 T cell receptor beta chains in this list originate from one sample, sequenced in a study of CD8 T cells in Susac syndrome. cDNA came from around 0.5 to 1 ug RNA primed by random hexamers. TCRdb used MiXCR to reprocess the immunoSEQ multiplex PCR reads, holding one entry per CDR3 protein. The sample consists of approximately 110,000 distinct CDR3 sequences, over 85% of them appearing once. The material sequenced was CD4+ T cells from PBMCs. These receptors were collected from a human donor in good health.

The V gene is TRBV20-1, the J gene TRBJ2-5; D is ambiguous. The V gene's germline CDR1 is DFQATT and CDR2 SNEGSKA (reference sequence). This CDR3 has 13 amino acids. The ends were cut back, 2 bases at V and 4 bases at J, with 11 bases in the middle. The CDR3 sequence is CSARRQLRETQYF. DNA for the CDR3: TGCAGTGCTAGAAGGCAGCTAAGAGAGACCCAGTACTTC.

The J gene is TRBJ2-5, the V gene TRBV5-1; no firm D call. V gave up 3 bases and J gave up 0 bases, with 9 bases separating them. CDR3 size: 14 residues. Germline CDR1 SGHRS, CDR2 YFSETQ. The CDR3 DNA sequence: TGCGCCAGCAGCTCAGTCCGGAACCAAGAGACCCAGTACTTC. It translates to CASSSVRNQETQYF.

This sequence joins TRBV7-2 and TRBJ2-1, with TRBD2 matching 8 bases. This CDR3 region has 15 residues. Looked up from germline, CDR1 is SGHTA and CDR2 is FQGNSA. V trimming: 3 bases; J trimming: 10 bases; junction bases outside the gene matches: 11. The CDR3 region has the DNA TGTGCCAGCAGCTTTCCGGCGGGAGGCCGGGAGGAGCAGTTCTTC. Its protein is CASSFPAGGREEQFF.

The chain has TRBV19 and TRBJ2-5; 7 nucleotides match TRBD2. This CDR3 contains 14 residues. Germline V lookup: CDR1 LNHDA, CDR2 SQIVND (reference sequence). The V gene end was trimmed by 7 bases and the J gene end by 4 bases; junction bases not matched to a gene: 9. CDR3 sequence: CASTTGTTRETQYF. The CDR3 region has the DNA TGTGCCAGTACCACCGGGACTACCCGAGAGACCCAGTACTTC.

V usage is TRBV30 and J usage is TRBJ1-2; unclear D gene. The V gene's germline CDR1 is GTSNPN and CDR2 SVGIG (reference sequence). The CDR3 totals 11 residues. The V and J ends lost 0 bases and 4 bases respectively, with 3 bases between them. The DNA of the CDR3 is TGTGCCTGGAGTGTGGGCTATGGCTACACCTTC. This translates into CAWSVGYGYTF.

CDR3 amino acids: CASSSPGQGSAFF. The CDR3 bases are TGTGCCAGCAGTTCCCCGGGACAGGGCTCAGCTTTCTTT. V usage is TRBV2 and J usage is TRBJ1-1; 9 bases align to TRBD1. With 5 bases clipped from V and 10 bases from J, the junction kept 8 bases outside the gene matches. From germline, CDR1 is SNHLY and CDR2 FYNNEI. CDR3 size: 13 residues.

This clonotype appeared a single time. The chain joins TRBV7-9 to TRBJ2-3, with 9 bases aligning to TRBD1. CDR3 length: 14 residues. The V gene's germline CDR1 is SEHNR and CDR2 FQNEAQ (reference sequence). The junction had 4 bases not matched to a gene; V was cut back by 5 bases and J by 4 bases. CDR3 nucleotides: TGTGCCAGCAGCAAGGGACAGGGCTCAGATACGCAGTATTTT. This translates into CASSKGQGSDTQYF.

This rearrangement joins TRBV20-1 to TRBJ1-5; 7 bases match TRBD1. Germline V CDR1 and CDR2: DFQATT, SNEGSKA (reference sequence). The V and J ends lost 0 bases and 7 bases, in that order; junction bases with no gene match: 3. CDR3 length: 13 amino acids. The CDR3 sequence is CSARETGRQPQHF. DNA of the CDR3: TGCAGTGCTAGAGAGACAGGGAGGCAGCCCCAGCATTTT.

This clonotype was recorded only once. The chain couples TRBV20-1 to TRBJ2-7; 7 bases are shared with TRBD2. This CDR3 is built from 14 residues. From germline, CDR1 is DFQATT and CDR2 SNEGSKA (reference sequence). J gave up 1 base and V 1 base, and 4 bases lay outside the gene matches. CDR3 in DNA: TGCAGTGCTAGAGGCGGGAGACTTTCCTACGAGCAGTACTTC. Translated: CSARGGRLSYEQYF.

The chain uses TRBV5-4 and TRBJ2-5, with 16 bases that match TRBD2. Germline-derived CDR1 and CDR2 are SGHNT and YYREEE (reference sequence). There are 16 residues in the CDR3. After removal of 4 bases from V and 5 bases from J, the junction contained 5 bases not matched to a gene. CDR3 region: CASSRGLAGGEETQYF. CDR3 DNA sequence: TGTGCCAGCAGCAGGGGACTAGCGGGAGGGGAGGAGACCCAGTACTTC.

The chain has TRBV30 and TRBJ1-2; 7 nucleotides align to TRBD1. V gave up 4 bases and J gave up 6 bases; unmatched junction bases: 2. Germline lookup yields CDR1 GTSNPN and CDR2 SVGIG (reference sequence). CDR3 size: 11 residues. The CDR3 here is CAWNRGHGYTF. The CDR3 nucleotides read TGTGCCTGGAACAGGGGCCATGGCTACACCTTC.

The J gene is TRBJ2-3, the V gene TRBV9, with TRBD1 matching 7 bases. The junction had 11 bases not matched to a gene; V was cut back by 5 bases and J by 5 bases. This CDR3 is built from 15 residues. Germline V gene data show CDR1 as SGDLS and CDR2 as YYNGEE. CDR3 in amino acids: CASRLGQVWLDTQYF. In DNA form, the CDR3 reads TGTGCCAGCAGACTAGGACAGGTATGGCTAGATACGCAGTATTTT.

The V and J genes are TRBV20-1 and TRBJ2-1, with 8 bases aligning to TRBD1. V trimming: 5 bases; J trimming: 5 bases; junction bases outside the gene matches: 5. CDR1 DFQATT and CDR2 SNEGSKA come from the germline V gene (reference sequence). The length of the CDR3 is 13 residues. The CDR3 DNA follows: TGCAGTGCTCCGGACAGGGTCCACAATGAGCAGTTCTTC. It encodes CSAPDRVHNEQFF.